A selection of T cell receptor beta chains follows, all from one sample in a study of blood T cell repertoires in COVID-19. TCRdb's copy holds only in-frame clones and misses some; the assay was immunoSEQ multiplex PCR. The sample consists of about 270,000 clones, just under 90% of them appearing once. Source material: PBMCs or T cells enriched from blood (not recorded which). These receptors originate from a woman aged 25 to 45 with acute COVID-19. The CDR3 runs from the conserved cysteine through the conserved F or W. A D gene is named only where the DNA matches it firmly. Clone size, where shown, is once, few, many, or a class for clones that have expanded.

D: NA
V: TRBV4-1
J: TRBJ2-1
size: NA
CDR3: CASSQIDLVGVFNEQFF
DNA: TGCGCCAGCAGCCAAATTGATCTAGTAGGGGTTTTCAATGAGCAGTTCTTC

D: TRBD2
V: TRBV29-1
J: TRBJ2-1
size: NA
CDR3: CSVVGLAGHNEQFF
DNA: TGCAGCGTTGTGGGACTAGCGGGACACAATGAGCAGTTCTTC

D: TRBD1
V: TRBV9
J: TRBJ1-3
size: NA
CDR3: CASSVGQGGSVGNTIYF
DNA: TGTGCCAGCAGCGTAGGACAGGGAGGCTCGGTAGGAAACACCATATATTTT

D: NA
V: TRBV7-2
J: TRBJ2-2
size: NA
CDR3: CASSERGLNTGELFF
DNA: TGTGCCAGCAGCGAACGGGGACTGAACACCGGGGAGCTGTTTTTT

D: TRBD1
V: TRBV28
J: TRBJ1-5
size: NA
CDR3: CASSSPGQINQPQHF
DNA: TGTGCCAGCAGTTCCCCGGGACAGATCAATCAGCCCCAGCATTTT

D: TRBD1
V: TRBV19
J: TRBJ1-4
size: NA
CDR3: CASSTSGQGSGKLFF
DNA: TGTGCCAGCAGTACATCGGGACAGGGATCGGGCAAACTGTTTTTT

D: TRBD1
V: TRBV6-5
J: TRBJ2-3
size: once
CDR3: CASSPGTANTDTQYF
DNA: TGTGCCAGCAGTCCCGGGACAGCAAACACAGATACGCAGTATTTT

D: NA
V: TRBV28
J: TRBJ1-1
size: NA
CDR3: CASVHLFEAFF
DNA: TGTGCCAGCGTACACCTTTTTGAAGCTTTCTTT

D: TRBD2
V: TRBV4-1
J: TRBJ2-1
size: NA
CDR3: CASSQDKLAGEQFF
DNA: TGCGCCAGCAGCCAAGACAAACTAGCGGGTGAGCAGTTCTTC

D: NA
V: TRBV2
J: TRBJ2-5
size: NA
CDR3: CASGRPRETQYF
DNA: TGTGCCAGCGGGAGGCCCCGGGAGACCCAGTACTTC

D: NA
V: TRBV5-1
J: TRBJ1-5
size: few
CDR3: CASSLDSTANQPQHF
DNA: TGCGCCAGCAGCCTAGACAGTACTGCAAATCAGCCCCAGCATTTT

D: NA
V: TRBV7-8
J: TRBJ1-3
size: NA
CDR3: CASSLNTGNTIYF
DNA: TGTGCCAGCAGCCTTAATACAGGAAACACCATATATTTT

D: TRBD2
V: TRBV7-3
J: TRBJ2-3
size: NA
CDR3: CASSLKGRNLAGVADTQYF
DNA: TGTGCCAGCAGCTTAAAGGGGAGAAATCTAGCGGGAGTTGCTGATACGCAGTATTTT

D: TRBD2
V: TRBV28
J: TRBJ2-3
size: few
CDR3: CASSSTLPLGLEADTQYF
DNA: TGTGCCAGCAGTTCAACCCTCCCTTTGGGACTAGAGGCGGATACGCAGTATTTT

D: TRBD2
V: TRBV5-1
J: TRBJ2-3
size: NA
CDR3: CASSRSGTSGSSTDTQYF
DNA: TGCGCCAGCAGCCGATCGGGGACTAGCGGGAGTTCAACAGATACGCAGTATTTT

D: TRBD1
V: TRBV9
J: TRBJ1-3
size: few
CDR3: CASSPRDSSGNTIYF
DNA: TGTGCCAGCAGCCCACGGGACAGCTCTGGAAACACCATATATTTT

D: TRBD2
V: TRBV3-1/TRBV3-2
J: TRBJ2-3
size: NA
CDR3: CASWSGTSGSNGQYF
DNA: TGTGCCAGTTGGTCCGGGACTAGCGGCTCCAACGGTCAGTATTTT

D: TRBD2
V: TRBV3-1/TRBV3-2
J: TRBJ2-3
size: NA
CDR3: CASKSREGDTDTQYF
DNA: TGTGCCAGCAAGTCGCGGGAGGGCGACACAGATACGCAGTATTTT

D: TRBD1
V: TRBV6-2/TRBV6-3
J: TRBJ2-1
size: NA
CDR3: CASSKTTGGAEQFF
DNA: TGTGCCAGCAGTAAGACGACAGGGGGGGCTGAGCAGTTCTTC

D: TRBD1
V: TRBV11-2
J: TRBJ1-3
size: NA
CDR3: CASSLEADRVSVAGNTIYF
DNA: TGTGCCAGCAGCTTAGAAGCGGACAGGGTTTCTGTAGCTGGAAACACCATATATTTT

D: NA
V: TRBV21-1
J: TRBJ1-3
size: NA
CDR3: CASSKEADTSGNTIYF
DNA: TGTGCCAGCAGCAAAGAGGCGGACACCTCTGGAAACACCATATATTTT

D: NA
V: TRBV7-7
J: TRBJ2-5
size: NA
CDR3: CASSLGGDNQETQYF
DNA: TGTGCCAGCAGCTTAGGGGGCGACAACCAAGAGACCCAGTACTTC

D: NA
V: TRBV5-5
J: TRBJ2-2
size: NA
CDR3: CASSLYAGTNTGELFF
DNA: TGTGCCAGCAGCTTGTATGCGGGAACGAACACCGGGGAGCTGTTTTTT

D: NA
V: TRBV5-5
J: TRBJ2-1
size: once
CDR3: CASSLEPDSGSAEQFF
DNA: TGTGCCAGCAGCTTGGAGCCGGACAGTGGGTCGGCTGAGCAGTTCTTC

D: TRBD2
V: TRBV25-1
J: TRBJ2-2
size: NA
CDR3: CASSEIVSGTTGELFF
DNA: TGTGCCAGCAGTGAAATAGTTAGCGGGACCACCGGGGAGCTGTTTTTT

D: TRBD2
V: TRBV7-8
J: TRBJ2-5
size: NA
CDR3: CASSFPSGIQETQYF
DNA: TGTGCCAGCAGCTTCCCTAGCGGGATACAAGAGACCCAGTACTTC

D: NA
V: TRBV12-3/TRBV12-4
J: TRBJ2-2
size: NA
CDR3: CASTEYTGELFF
DNA: TGTGCCAGCACCGAGTACACCGGGGAGCTGTTTTTT

D: NA
V: TRBV2
J: TRBJ1-6
size: NA
CDR3: CASAGRGNSPLHF
DNA: TGTGCCAGCGCCGGCAGGGGTAATTCACCCCTCCACTTT

D: TRBD1
V: TRBV7-6
J: TRBJ2-7
size: NA
CDR3: CASSSTDRGNEQYF
DNA: TGTGCCAGCAGCTCTACAGACAGGGGAAACGAGCAGTACTTC

D: TRBD2
V: TRBV7-9
J: TRBJ2-5
size: NA
CDR3: CASSRGTSSFTETQYF
DNA: TGTGCCAGCAGCCGCGGGACTAGCAGTTTTACCGAGACCCAGTACTTC

D: NA
V: TRBV24-1
J: TRBJ2-1
size: NA
CDR3: CATSDMDSKAYNEQFF
DNA: TGTGCCACCAGTGATATGGACAGTAAGGCCTACAATGAGCAGTTCTTC

D: TRBD2
V: TRBV4-2
J: TRBJ2-3
size: NA
CDR3: CASSRKMGEGLSDTQYF
DNA: TGTGCCAGCAGCCGCAAAATGGGGGAGGGCCTCTCGGATACGCAGTATTTT

D: NA
V: TRBV6-5
J: TRBJ2-7
size: once
CDR3: CASRLTSTYEQYF
DNA: TGTGCCAGCAGGCTCACCAGTACCTACGAGCAGTACTTC

D: TRBD2
V: TRBV15
J: TRBJ2-7
size: once
CDR3: CATSRDPLAGGEQYF
DNA: TGTGCCACCAGCAGAGATCCACTAGCGGGAGGAGAGCAGTACTTC

D: NA
V: TRBV7-2
J: TRBJ1-2
size: once
CDR3: CASRSSGTTNYGYTF
DNA: TGTGCCAGCAGATCCTCGGGGACTACTAACTATGGCTACACCTTC

D: TRBD2
V: TRBV6-5
J: TRBJ2-2
size: few
CDR3: CASSFTSGAAGELFF
DNA: TGTGCCAGCAGTTTTACTAGCGGGGCGGCCGGGGAGCTGTTTTTT

D: TRBD1
V: TRBV6-1
J: TRBJ2-7
size: NA
CDR3: CASSGRHPGTAVYEQYF
DNA: TGTGCCAGCAGTGGTCGCCATCCAGGGACAGCGGTCTACGAGCAGTACTTC

D: NA
V: TRBV6-5
J: TRBJ2-7
size: few
CDR3: CASTPPPIYEQYF
DNA: TGTGCCAGCACGCCCCCTCCTATCTACGAGCAGTACTTC

D: NA
V: TRBV19
J: TRBJ2-5
size: NA
CDR3: CASSSDIQETQYF
DNA: TGTGCCAGTAGTTCAGATATCCAAGAGACCCAGTACTTC

D: NA
V: TRBV27
J: TRBJ2-2
size: NA
CDR3: CASSEGVSTGELFF
DNA: TGTGCCAGCAGTGAAGGGGTGAGCACCGGGGAGCTGTTTTTT

D: TRBD1
V: TRBV18
J: TRBJ2-1
size: NA
CDR3: CASSQTLGTGGNEQFF
DNA: TGTGCCAGCTCTCAGACCCTTGGGACAGGGGGCAATGAGCAGTTCTTC